This TCR beta chain was identified in a study of cytomegalovirus exposure and HLA in healthy donors. Study-level points and caveats: A missense DCLRE1C variant was associated with V- and J-gene trimming of TCR beta chains in a later analysis, and an independent cohort replicated the association. In a later analysis, across HLA loci, associated TCR counts were highest for DRB1, lowest for HLA-C.

PCR was performed using 60 Vbeta and 13 Jbeta primers. Only in-frame clones appear in the TCRdb table, and some are missing; sequencing was by immunoSEQ multiplex PCR. In the table there are about 130,000 clones, under 90% of which are singletons. About this clone: Its antigen remains unknown.

This clonotype was sampled from a man aged 18 to 35 in good health and CMV-seronegative. Sequenced input: PBMCs.

The CDR3 loop reads CATSEAPDNTGELFF. The CDR3 DNA reads as TGTGCCACCAGCGAGGCCCCCGACAACACCGGGGAGCTGTTTTTT. The chain links TRBV15 to TRBJ2-2, with D hard to call. The germline CDR1 and CDR2 sequences are LNHNV and YYDKDF (reference sequence). V lost 5 bases and J 2 bases, leaving 12 bases between the germline ends. This CDR3 contains 15 residues.